This entry concerns a single TCR beta chain. What this receptor recognizes is not known. No base quality values were provided; no much bigger clone lies one nucleotide off. The sample belongs to a study of Ad26.COV2.S vaccination and SARS-CoV-2 variants (dated by TCRdb to about 2021). With respect to the entire study: Donors in the vaccine arm were drawn from COV1001, a multicentre, randomized, double-blind, placebo-controlled phase I-IIa trial testing Ad26.COV2.S in healthy adults. Ad26.COV2.S was administered intramuscularly at a dose of 5x10^10 or 1x10^11 viral particles, either as one shot or as two shots given 56 days apart. Sequencing of the TCRbeta repertoire served to evaluate the specificity and breadth of SARS-CoV-2-reactive T cell receptors following Ad26.COV2.S vaccination. A total of around 32 samples were included in the TCR-sequenced set, comprising roughly 20 Ad26.COV2.S vaccine recipients, 5 placebo recipients and 8 SARS-CoV-2 convalescent individuals. Trial participants were randomized into five groups of five: low-dose or high-dose Ad26.COV2.S given once or twice, or placebo on both occasions. Blinding of investigators to trial group allocation was maintained during experiments and outcome assessment. What the study reported, not specific to this receptor: After vaccination, spike-specific CD8+ and CD4+ T cell responses were reported to show substantial breadth. According to the authors, total T cell responses may have been underestimated by the TCR breadth and depth analyses. Comparing responses between vaccine doses or regimens was not something the study was powered to do. Vaccine and placebo recipients had similar non-spike TCR breadth, a finding consistent with the vaccine containing only spike. Ad26.COV2.S recipients had higher spike-specific TCR breadth than placebo recipients (P = 0.0014).

The germline V gene gives CDR1 as SGHRS and CDR2 as YFSETQ. V is cut by 4 bases and J by 1 base, and the space between the germline ends is 9 bases. There are 14 amino acids in the CDR3, from cysteine to phenylalanine inclusive. Only CDR3 DNA remains: 42 bases, in frame from the first base. The meaning of the sample's treatment or condition label: roughly 18 received Ad26.COV2.S at low or high dose, single or two shots; about 5 received placebo; per-sample allocation not given. Repertoires of vaccine and placebo recipients were sequenced from samples taken on day 63 after the first injection. Cohort 1b enrolled roughly 25 adults aged 18-55 years at a single site in Boston, USA, between 29 July and 7 August 2020. Ad26.COV2.S consisted of a replication-incompetent adenovirus type 26 vector by which a prefusion-stabilized SARS-CoV-2 spike protein from the original Wuhan strain was expressed. TCRbeta CDR3 regions were sequenced with the immunoSEQ Assay. After extraction, genomic DNA underwent amplification by bias-controlled multiplex PCR, followed by high-throughput sequencing. As for how the authors treated the data: To quantify the absolute abundance of every unique TCRbeta CDR3 region, sequences were collapsed and filtered. T cell fraction was estimated by normalizing TCRbeta template counts to usable DNA, which was measured by amplifying reference genes present in all nucleated cells. Repertoire TCRs were annotated as SARS-CoV-2-specific when V gene, CDR3 amino acid sequence and J gene were exactly matched to a known reactive TCR set. The reference SARS-CoV-2 TCR set was obtained from MIRA and was filtered for enrichment in COVID-19-positive ImmuneCODE repertoires, whereby public or cross-reactive TCRs were removed. Using the MIRA antigens, annotated TCRs were further analysed by specific ORF or by position within an ORF. Depth was the summed frequency of annotated unique rearrangements, while breadth was defined as annotated unique rearrangements over total unique productive rearrangements. TCR breadth was compared between groups using two-sided Wilcoxon rank-sum tests. TCRdb carries this immuneACCESS record with in-frame sequences only. Its versions omit some clonotypes, under half of them owing to an unresolved V gene in the studies checked, with the rest unexplained. V, J and clone size reflect that table, while D and trimming were determined from the DNA. The sample table shows over 400,000 clones, and 80% to 95% are seen once. Roughly 4.3% of the sample lies in the top ten.

The TCR originated in a person aged 18 to 59 who received the Ad26.COV2.S COVID-19 vaccine or a placebo. Recombination connected TRBV5-1 to TRBJ1-5; TRBD1 is possibly the D segment (6 matching bases). The sequencing used peripheral blood, collected in a trial of Ad26.COV2.S vaccine versus placebo. The DNA reads TGCGCCAGCAGCCCACAGGGAAGCAATCAGCCCCAGCATTTT. It codes for CASSPQGSNQPQHF.